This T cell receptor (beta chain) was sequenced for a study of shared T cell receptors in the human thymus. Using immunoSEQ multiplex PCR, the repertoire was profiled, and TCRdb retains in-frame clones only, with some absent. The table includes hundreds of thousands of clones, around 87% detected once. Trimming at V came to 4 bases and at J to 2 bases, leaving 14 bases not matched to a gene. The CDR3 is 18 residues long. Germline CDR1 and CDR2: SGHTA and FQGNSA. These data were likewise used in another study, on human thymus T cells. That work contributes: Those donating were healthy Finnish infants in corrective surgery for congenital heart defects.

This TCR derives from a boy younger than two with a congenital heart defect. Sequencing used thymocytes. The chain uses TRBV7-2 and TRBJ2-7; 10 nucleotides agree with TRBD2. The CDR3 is CASSSLRLAGEEAYEQYF. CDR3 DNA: TGTGCCAGCAGCTCCCTACGGCTAGCGGGAGAGGAGGCCTACGAGCAGTACTTC.